Presented here are 20 T cell receptor beta chains from one specimen sequenced in a study of CXCR3-negative and CXCR3-positive naive CD8 T cells. Study-level results: Relative to CXCR3-negative naive cells, CXCR3-positive naive cells had more hydrophobic TRB CDR3s.

The libraries of TRB cDNA were prepared using 5' RACE with UMI labels. Each CDR3 protein gets one entry in TCRdb, which reprocessed the 5' RACE reads and gives no DNA. This sample's clone table lists 75,000 to 100,000 distinct CDR3 sequences. Their recognized antigens are unknown. The sample consisted of naive CXCR3+ CD8+ T cells from blood. Stated subset: CD45RO-CCR7+CD27+CD95- naive CD8+ T cells expressing CXCR3 (TNR3+). The receptor source for this set is a human donor in good health. Some clones in this sample may be carry-over from other donors' samples.

This chain links TRBV20-1 with TRBJ2-7; TCRdb reports TRBD2, a call that lacks DNA to check it against. This CDR3 has 12 residues. The V gene's germline CDR1 is DFQATT and CDR2 SNEGSKA (reference sequence). The CDR3 spells CSARGLAYEQYF.

The V call is TRBV5-1, the J call TRBJ2-5; TCRdb's D gene call, TRBD1, goes unchecked for lack of DNA. The germline CDR1 and CDR2 sequences are SGHRS and YFSETQ. This CDR3 contains 15 residues. CDR3 protein: CASSLEGDSQETQYF.

The chain joins TRBV16 to TRBJ1-5. Germline values: CDR1 KGHSY, CDR2 FQNENV. This CDR3 contains 13 residues. The CDR3 spells CASSQSVAQPQHF.

V is TRBV7-6 and J is TRBJ2-5; with no DNA, the TCRdb D assignment of TRBD2 cannot be verified. CDR1 is SGHVS and CDR2 is FNYEAQ in the germline V gene. The CDR3 extends over 12 amino acids. CDR3 amino acids: CASKGGRETQYF.

The V gene is TRBV29-1, the J gene TRBJ2-7; TCRdb selects TRBD1, and the lack of DNA leaves this call unchecked. The CDR3 length is 13 residues. The V gene's germline CDR1 is SQVTM and CDR2 ANQGSEA. CDR3 amino acids: CSVGGGSSYEQYF.

The chain combines TRBV10-3 with TRBJ1-2. The CDR3 consists of 14 residues. The germline V gene has CDR1 ENHRY and CDR2 SYGVKD. CDR3 loop: CAISDTTGYYGYTF.

This chain connects TRBV19 to TRBJ1-1. Germline assignment: CDR1 LNHDA and CDR2 SQIVND (reference sequence). The CDR3 is 14 residues long. The CDR3 loop is CASSGSVFNTEAFF.

J is TRBJ2-3 and V is TRBV7-2; TCRdb calls TRBD1, which cannot be checked without DNA. Germline assignment: CDR1 SGHTA and CDR2 FQGNSA. There are 14 residues in the CDR3. The CDR3 loop reads CASSSDSFGPGGYF.

The V and J genes are TRBV28 and TRBJ1-2; lacking DNA, the TRBD1 call made by TCRdb goes unchecked. The CDR3 loop spans 12 amino acids. The V gene's germline CDR1 is MDHEN and CDR2 SYDVKM. CDR3 residues: CASSQDIEGYTF.

V gene TRBV7-6 combines with J gene TRBJ2-5; no DNA is available, so the TRBD1 call from TCRdb remains unchecked. Germline CDR1 SGHVS, CDR2 FNYEAQ. The CDR3 totals 15 residues. CDR3: CASTGEGNIQETQYF.

The V call is TRBV12-3 or TRBV12-4, the J call TRBJ2-3; TCRdb outputs TRBD2, but without DNA this stays unchecked. This CDR3 has 15 amino acids. The CDR3: CASSLPSVGTDTQYF.

The chain couples TRBV7-9 to TRBJ1-1. This CDR3 has 12 amino acids. CDR1 is SEHNR and CDR2 is FQNEAQ in the germline V gene (reference sequence). CDR3 protein: CASSRKENEAFF.

The chain employs TRBV20-1 and TRBJ2-7. The germline V gene encodes CDR1 DFQATT and CDR2 SNEGSKA (reference sequence). The CDR3 runs 12 residues. The chain's CDR3 is CSARDSSYEQYF.

CDR3 region: CASSRRLAGGPGNEQFF. The rearrangement links TRBV6-2 or TRBV6-3 to TRBJ2-1; TCRdb lists TRBD2, though no DNA is available to test this call. The germline gives CDR1 MNHEY, CDR2 SVGEGT. There are 17 residues in the CDR3.

The CDR3 spells CASSFGTTSSYEQYF. This chain uses TRBV9 with TRBJ2-7; TCRdb's D call of TRBD1 is untestable without DNA. This CDR3 is built from 15 residues. Per germline, CDR1 SGDLS and CDR2 YYNGEE.

The V call is TRBV4-3, the J call TRBJ2-7; TCRdb designates TRBD2, a call that cannot be tested without DNA. Germline values: CDR1 LGHNA, CDR2 YSLEER. There are 15 residues in the CDR3. CDR3 amino acids: CASSQEDGLSYEQYF.

This sequence joins TRBV12-3 or TRBV12-4 and TRBJ2-5; the D call of TRBD1 rests on TCRdb alone, since no DNA is present to check it. The CDR3 extends over 14 amino acids. The CDR3 loop reads CASSLYREQETQYF.

The genes are TRBV5-1 and TRBJ1-1; TCRdb selects TRBD1, and the lack of DNA leaves this call unchecked. Germline CDR1 is SGHRS and CDR2 is YFSETQ. This CDR3 has 16 residues. The CDR3: CASSLPLGQGYTEAFF.

The J gene is TRBJ2-1, the V gene TRBV15; TCRdb reports TRBD2, a call that lacks DNA to check it against. Germline loops: CDR1 LNHNV, CDR2 YYDKDF (reference sequence). CDR3 length equals 16 residues. The CDR3 reads CATSRDRSSGRNEQFF.

The rearrangement uses TRBV20-1 and TRBJ2-7; the TRBD1 assignment by TCRdb is unverifiable without DNA. Looked up from germline, CDR1 is DFQATT and CDR2 is SNEGSKA (reference sequence). This CDR3 is 15 amino acids long. The CDR3: CSAYRVGGLYYEQYF.